This TCR beta chain was documented in a study of control samples from healthy donors and cancer patients. CDR1 is SGDLS and CDR2 is YYNGEE in the germline V gene. V lost 1 base to trimming and J lost 5 bases, with 9 bases between them. The length of the CDR3 is 14 residues. Sequencing used immunoSEQ multiplex PCR; TCRdb keeps in-frame clones, though not all of them. Of 60,000 to 75,000 clones listed, more than 70% are singletons. Sequencing was performed on PBMCs. This rearrangement joins TRBV9 to TRBJ1-4; D is unclear. This receptor was obtained from a man aged 60 to 75 with colorectal cancer. CDR3 amino acids: CASSVKGSNEKLFF. CDR3 nucleotide sequence: TGTGCCAGCAGCGTAAAAGGGTCGAATGAAAAACTGTTTTTT.